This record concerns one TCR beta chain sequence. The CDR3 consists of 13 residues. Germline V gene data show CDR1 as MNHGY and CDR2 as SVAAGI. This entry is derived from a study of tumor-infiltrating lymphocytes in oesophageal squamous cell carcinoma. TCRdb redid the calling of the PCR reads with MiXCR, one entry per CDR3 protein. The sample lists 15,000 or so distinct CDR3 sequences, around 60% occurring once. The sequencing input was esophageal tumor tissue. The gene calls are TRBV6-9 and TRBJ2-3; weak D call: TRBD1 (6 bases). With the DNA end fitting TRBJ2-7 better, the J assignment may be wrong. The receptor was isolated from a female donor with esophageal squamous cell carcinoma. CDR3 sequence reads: CASSYRTDYEQYF. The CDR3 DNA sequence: TGTGCCAGCAGTTACAGGACAGACTACGAGCAGTACTTC.